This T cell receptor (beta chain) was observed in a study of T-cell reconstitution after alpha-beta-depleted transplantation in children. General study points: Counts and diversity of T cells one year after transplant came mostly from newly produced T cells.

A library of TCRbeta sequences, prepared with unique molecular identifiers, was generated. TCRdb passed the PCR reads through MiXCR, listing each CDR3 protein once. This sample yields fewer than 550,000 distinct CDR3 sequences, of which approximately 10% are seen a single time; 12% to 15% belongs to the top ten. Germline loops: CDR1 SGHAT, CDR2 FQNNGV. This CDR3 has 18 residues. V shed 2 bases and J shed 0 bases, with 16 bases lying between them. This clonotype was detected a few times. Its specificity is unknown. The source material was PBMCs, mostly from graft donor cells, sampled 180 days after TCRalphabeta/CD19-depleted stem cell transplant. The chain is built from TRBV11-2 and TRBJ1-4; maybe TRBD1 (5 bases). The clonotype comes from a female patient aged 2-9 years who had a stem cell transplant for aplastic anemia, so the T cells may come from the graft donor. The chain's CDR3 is CASSLWGVQLTTNEKLFF. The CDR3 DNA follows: TGTGCCAGCAGCTTATGGGGGGTCCAGCTAACAACTAATGAAAAACTGTTTTTT. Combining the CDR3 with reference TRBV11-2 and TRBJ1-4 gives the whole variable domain EAGVAQSPRYKIIEKRQSVAFWCNPISGHATLYWYQQILGQGPKLLIQFQNNGVVDDSQLPKDRFSAERLKGVDSTLKIQPAKLEDSAVYLCASSLWGVQLTTNEKLFFGSGTQLSVL.